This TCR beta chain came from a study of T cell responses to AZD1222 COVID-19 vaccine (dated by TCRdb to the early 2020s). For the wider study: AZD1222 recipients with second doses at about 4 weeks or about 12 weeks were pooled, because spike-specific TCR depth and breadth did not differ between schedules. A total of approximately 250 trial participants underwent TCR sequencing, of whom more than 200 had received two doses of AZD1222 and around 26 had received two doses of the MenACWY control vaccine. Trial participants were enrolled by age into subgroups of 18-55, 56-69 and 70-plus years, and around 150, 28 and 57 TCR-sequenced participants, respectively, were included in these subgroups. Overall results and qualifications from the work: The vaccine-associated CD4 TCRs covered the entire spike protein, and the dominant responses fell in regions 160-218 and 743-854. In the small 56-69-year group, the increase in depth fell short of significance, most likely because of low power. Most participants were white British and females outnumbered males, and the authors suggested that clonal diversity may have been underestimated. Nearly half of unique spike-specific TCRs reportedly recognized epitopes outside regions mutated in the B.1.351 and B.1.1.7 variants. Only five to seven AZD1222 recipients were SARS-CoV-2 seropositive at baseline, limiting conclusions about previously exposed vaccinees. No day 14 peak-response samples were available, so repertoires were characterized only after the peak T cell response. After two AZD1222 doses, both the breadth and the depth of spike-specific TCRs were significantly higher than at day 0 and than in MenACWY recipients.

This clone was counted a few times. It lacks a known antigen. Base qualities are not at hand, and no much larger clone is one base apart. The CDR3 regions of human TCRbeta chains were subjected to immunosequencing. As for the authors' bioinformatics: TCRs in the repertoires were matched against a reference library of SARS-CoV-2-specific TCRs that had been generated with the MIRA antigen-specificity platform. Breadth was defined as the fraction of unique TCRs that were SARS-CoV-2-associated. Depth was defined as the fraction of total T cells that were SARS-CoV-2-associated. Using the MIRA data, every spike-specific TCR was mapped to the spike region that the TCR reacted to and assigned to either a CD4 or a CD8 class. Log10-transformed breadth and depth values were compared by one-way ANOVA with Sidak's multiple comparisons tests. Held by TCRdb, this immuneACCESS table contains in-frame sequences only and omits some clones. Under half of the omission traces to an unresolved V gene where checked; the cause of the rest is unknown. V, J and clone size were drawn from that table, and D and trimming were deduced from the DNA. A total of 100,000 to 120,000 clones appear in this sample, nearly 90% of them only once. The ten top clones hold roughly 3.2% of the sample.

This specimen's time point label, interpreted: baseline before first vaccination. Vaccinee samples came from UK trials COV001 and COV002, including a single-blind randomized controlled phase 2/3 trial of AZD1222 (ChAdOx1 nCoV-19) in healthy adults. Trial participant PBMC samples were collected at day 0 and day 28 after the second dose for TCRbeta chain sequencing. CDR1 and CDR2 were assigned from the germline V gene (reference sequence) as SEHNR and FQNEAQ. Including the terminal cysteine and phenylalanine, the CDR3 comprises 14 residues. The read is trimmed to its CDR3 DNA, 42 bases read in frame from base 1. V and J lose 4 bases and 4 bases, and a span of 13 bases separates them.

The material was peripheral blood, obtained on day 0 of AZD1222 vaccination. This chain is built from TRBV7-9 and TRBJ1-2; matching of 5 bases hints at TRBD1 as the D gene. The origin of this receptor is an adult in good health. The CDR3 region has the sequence CASSSRGAGYGYTF. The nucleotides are TGTGCCAGCAGCTCGCGAGGGGCCGGCTATGGCTACACCTTC.